Here is one T cell receptor (beta chain) with its context. The entry originates in a study of blood T cell repertoires in COVID-19. CDR3 length: 14 residues. CDR1 is ENHRY, CDR2 SYGVKD, per germline. V shed 2 bases and J shed 8 bases, with 15 bases lying between them. Produced via immunoSEQ multiplex PCR; TCRdb's table is partial and in-frame only. The data contain about 270,000 clones, 70% to 90% of them singletons. The receptor was isolated from a woman between 25 and 40 years old with COVID-19, enrolled during active disease. The material sequenced was peripheral blood. The chain links TRBV10-3 to TRBJ1-2, with a tentative D call TRBD1 (5 bases). CDR3 in DNA: TGTGCCATCAGTGAGATTGCAGGGAGGGAAGGCTACACCTTC. Translation: CAISEIAGREGYTF.